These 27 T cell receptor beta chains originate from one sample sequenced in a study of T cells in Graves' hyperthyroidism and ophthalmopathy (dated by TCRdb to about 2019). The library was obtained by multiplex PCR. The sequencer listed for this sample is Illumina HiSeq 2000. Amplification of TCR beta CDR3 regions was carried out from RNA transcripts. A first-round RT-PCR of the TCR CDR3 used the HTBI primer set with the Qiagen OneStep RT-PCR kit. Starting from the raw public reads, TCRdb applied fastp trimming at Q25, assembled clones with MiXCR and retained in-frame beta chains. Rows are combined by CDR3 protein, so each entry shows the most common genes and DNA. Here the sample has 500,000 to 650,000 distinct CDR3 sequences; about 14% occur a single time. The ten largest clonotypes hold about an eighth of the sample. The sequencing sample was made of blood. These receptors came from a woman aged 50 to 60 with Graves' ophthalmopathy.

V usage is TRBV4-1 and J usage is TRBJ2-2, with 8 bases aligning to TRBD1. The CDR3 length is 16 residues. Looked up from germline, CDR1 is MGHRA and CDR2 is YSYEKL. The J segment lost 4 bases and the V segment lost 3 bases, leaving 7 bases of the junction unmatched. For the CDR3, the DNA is TGCGCCAGCAGCCACGAATCGGGACAGGTCACCGGGGAGCTGTTTTTT. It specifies CASSHESGQVTGELFF.

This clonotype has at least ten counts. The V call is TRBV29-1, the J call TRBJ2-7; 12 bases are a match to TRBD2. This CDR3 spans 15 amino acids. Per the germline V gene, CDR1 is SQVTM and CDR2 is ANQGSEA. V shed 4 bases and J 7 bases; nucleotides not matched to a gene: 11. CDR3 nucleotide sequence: TGCAGCGTTGGCCTAGCGGGAGGGCCCTCGTTGGAGCAGTACTTC. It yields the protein CSVGLAGGPSLEQYF.

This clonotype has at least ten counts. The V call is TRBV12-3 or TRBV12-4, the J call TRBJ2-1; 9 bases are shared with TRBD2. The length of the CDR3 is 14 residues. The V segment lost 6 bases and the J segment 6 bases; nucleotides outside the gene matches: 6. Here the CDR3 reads CASSPRTSVNEQFF. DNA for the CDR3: TGTGCCAGCAGCCCTCGGACTAGCGTCAATGAGCAGTTCTTC.

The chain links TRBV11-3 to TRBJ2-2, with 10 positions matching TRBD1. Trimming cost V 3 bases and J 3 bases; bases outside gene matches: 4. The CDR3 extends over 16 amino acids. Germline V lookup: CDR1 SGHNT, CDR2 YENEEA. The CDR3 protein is CASSLTGTGDTGELFF. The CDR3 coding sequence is TGTGCCAGCAGCTTGACCGGGACAGGGGACACCGGGGAGCTGTTTTTT. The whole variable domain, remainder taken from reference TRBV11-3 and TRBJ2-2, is EAGVVQSPRYKIIEKKQPVAFWCNPISGHNTLYWYLQNLGQGPELLIRYENEEAVDDSQLPKDRFSAERLKGVDSTLKIQPAELGDSAVYLCASSLTGTGDTGELFFGEGSRLTVL.

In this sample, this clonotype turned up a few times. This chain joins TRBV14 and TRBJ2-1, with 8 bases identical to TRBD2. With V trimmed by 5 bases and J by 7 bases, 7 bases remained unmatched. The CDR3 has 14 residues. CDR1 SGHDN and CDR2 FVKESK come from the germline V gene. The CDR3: CASSMGLEMNEQFF. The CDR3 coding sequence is TGTGCCAGCAGCATGGGACTAGAAATGAATGAGCAGTTCTTC. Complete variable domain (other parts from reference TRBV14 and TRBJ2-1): EAGVTQFPSHSVIEKGQTVTLRCDPISGHDNLYWYRRVMGKEIKFLLHFVKESKQDESGMPNNRFLAERTGGTYSTLKVQPAELEDSGVYFCASSMGLEMNEQFFGPGTRLTVL.

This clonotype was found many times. Here the CDR3 DNA reads TGCGCCAGCAGCCCGTCGGCGAACCAAGAGACCCAGTACTTC. Translation gives CASSPSANQETQYF. The rearrangement joins TRBV5-1 to TRBJ2-5, with D uncertain. The CDR3 has 14 residues. CDR1 and CDR2 from the germline V gene are SGHRS and YFSETQ. Trimming stripped 4 bases from V and 0 bases from J, with 10 bases between.

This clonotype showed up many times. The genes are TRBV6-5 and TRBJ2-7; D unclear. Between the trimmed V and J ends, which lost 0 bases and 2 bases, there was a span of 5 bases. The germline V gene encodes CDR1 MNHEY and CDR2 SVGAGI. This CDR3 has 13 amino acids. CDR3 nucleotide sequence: TGTGCCAGCAGTTACTCTGGGGCCTACGAGCAGTACTTC. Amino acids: CASSYSGAYEQYF.

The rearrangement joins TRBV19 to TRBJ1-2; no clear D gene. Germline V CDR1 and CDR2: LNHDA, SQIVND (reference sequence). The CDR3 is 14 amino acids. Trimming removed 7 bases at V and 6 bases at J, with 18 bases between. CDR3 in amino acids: CASTLNLPHNGYTF. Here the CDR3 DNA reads TGTGCCAGTACCCTAAACCTACCGCATAATGGCTACACCTTC.

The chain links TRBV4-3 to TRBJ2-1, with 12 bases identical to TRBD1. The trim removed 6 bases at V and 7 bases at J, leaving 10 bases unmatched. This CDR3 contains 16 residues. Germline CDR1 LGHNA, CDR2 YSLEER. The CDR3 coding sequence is TGCGCCAGCAGACACGCCCCGGGACAGGGGGCGAATGAGCAGTTCTTC. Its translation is CASRHAPGQGANEQFF.

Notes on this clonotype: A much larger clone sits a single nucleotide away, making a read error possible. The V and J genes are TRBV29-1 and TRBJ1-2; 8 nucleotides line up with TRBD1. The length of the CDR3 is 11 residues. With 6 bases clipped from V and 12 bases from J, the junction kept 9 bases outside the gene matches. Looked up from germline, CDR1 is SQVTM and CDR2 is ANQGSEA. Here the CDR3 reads CSVLTGDGHTF. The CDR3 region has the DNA TGCAGCGTCTTGACAGGGGACGGCCACACCTTC.

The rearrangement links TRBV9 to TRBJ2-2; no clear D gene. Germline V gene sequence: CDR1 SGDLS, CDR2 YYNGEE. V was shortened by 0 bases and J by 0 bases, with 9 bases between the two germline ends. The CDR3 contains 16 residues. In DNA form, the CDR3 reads TGTGCCAGCAGCGTAGACCCGTCTGCGAACACCGGGGAGCTGTTTTTT. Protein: CASSVDPSANTGELFF.

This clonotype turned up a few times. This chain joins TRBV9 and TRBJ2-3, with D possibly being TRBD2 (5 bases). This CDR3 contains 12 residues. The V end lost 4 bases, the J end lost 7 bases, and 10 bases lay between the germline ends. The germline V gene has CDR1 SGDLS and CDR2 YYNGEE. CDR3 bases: TGTGCCAGCAGCCGGGATTATAATACGCAGTATTTT. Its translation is CASSRDYNTQYF. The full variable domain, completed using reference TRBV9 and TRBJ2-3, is DSGVTQTPKHLITATGQRVTLRCSPRSGDLSVYWYQQSLDQGLQFLIQYYNGEERAKGNILERFSAQQFPDLHSELNLSSLELGDSALYFCASSRDYNTQYFGPGTRLTVL.

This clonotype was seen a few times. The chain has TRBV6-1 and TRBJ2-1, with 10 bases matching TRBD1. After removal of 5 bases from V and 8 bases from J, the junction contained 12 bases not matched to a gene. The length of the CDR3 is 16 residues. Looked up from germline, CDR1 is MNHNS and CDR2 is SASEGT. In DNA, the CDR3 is TGTGCCAGCAGTCGACACGGGGACAGGGGTGTTGATGAGCAGTTCTTC. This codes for CASSRHGDRGVDEQFF.

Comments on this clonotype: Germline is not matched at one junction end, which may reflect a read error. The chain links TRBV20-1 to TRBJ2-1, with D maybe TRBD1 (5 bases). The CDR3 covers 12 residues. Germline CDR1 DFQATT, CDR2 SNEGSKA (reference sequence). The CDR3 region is CSAARLDKEQFF. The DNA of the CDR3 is TGCAGTGCTGCAAGATTGGACAAAGAGCAGTTCTTC.

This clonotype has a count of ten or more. Here the CDR3 reads CATSRDLGEGLGEQFF. The CDR3 nucleotides are TGTGCCACCAGCAGAGATTTGGGGGAGGGCCTCGGTGAGCAGTTCTTC. The chain couples TRBV15 to TRBJ2-1; 7 bases are a match to TRBD2. The trim removed 0 bases at V and 9 bases at J, leaving 11 bases unmatched. CDR3 size: 16 residues. From germline, CDR1 is LNHNV and CDR2 YYDKDF (reference sequence).

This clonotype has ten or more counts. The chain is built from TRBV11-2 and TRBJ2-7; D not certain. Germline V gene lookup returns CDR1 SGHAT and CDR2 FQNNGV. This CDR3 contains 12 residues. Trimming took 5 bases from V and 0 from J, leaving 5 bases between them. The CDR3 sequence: CASSMSSYEQYF. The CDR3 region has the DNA TGTGCCAGCAGCATGAGCTCCTACGAGCAGTACTTC.

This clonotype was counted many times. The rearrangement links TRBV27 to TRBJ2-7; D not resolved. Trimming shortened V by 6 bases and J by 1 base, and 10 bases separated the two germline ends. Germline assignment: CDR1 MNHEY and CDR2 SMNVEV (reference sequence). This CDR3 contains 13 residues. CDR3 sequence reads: CASSLSASYEQYF. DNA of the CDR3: TGTGCCAGCAGCTTGTCTGCGTCCTACGAGCAGTACTTC.

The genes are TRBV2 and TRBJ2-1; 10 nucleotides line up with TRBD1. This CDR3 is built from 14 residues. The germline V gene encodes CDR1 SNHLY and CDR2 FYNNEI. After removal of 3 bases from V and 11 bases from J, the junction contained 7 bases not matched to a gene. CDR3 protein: CASSDDRGRDKQFF. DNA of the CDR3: TGTGCCAGCAGTGATGACAGGGGGCGGGATAAGCAGTTCTTC.

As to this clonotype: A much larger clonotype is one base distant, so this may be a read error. CDR3 residues: CATTTGTGGVVGEELFF. The CDR3 DNA follows: TGTGCCACCACCACTGGGACAGGGGGCGTGGTGGGTGAAGAACTGTTTTTT. This chain connects TRBV28 to TRBJ1-4, with 12 bases lining up with TRBD1. The CDR3 length is 17 residues. Germline V gene data show CDR1 as MDHEN and CDR2 as SYDVKM. Filled out from reference TRBV28 and TRBJ1-4, the complete variable domain reads DVKVTQSSRYLVKRTGEKVFLECVQDMDHENMFWYRQDPGLGLRLIYFSYDVKMKEKGDIPEGYSVSREKKERFSLILESASTNQTSMYLCATTTGTGGVVGEELFFGSGTQLSVL.

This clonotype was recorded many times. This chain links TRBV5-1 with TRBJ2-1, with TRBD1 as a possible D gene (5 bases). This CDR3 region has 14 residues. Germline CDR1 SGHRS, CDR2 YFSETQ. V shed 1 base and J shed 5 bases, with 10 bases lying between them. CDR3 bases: TGCGCCAGCAGCTTGATACAGGTGAACAATGAGCAGTTCTTC. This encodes CASSLIQVNNEQFF.

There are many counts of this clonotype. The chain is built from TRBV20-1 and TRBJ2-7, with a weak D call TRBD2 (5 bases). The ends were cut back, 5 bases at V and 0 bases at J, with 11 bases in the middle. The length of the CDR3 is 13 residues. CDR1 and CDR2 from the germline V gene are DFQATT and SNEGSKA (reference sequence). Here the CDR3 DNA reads TGCAGTGCTCCAGGAGGAAGCTCCTACGAGCAGTACTTC. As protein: CSAPGGSSYEQYF.

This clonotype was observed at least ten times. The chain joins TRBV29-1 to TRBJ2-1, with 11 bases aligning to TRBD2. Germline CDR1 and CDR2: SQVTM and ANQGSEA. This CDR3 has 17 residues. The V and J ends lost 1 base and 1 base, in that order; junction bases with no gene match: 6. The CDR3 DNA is TGCAGCGTTGAAGGGCTAGCGGGAGGCCTGTCCTACAATGAGCAGTTCTTC. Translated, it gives CSVEGLAGGLSYNEQFF.

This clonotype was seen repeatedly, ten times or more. The CDR3 here is CASSSDTQYF. The DNA for the CDR3 is TGTGCCAGCAGCTCAGATACGCAGTATTTT. The chain employs TRBV7-8 and TRBJ2-3; D ambiguous. Germline V gene lookup returns CDR1 SGHVS and CDR2 FQNEAQ. Trimming removed 4 bases from V and 4 bases from J, with 0 bases in between. The CDR3 contains 10 residues.

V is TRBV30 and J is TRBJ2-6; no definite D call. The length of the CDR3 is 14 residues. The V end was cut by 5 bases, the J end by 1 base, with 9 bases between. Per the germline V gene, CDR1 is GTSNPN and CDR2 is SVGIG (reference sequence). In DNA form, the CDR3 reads TGTGCCTGGTTGGGGATTTCTGGGGCCAACGTCCTGACTTTC. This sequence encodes CAWLGISGANVLTF. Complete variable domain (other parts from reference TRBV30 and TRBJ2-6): SQTIHQWPATLVQPVGSPLSLECTVEGTSNPNLYWYRQAAGRGLQLLFYSVGIGQISSEVPQNLSASRPQDRQFILSSKKLLLSDSGFYLCAWLGISGANVLTFGAGSRLTVL.

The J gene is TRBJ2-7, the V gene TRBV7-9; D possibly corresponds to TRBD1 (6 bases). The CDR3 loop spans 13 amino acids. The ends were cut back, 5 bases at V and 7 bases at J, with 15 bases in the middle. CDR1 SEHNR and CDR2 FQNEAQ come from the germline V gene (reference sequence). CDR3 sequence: CASSLQGPGEQYF. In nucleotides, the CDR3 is TGTGCCAGCAGCCTACAGGGACCTGGGGAGCAGTACTTC.

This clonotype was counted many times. The CDR3 protein is CASSSGTGTPGYNEQFF. DNA for the CDR3: TGTGCCAGCAGCTCCGGGACAGGTACCCCTGGCTACAATGAGCAGTTCTTC. The chain uses TRBV7-2 and TRBJ2-1, with 8 bases matching TRBD1. Germline lookup yields CDR1 SGHTA and CDR2 FQGNSA. The CDR3 has 17 residues. The V and J ends lost 4 bases and 3 bases, in that order; junction bases with no gene match: 11.

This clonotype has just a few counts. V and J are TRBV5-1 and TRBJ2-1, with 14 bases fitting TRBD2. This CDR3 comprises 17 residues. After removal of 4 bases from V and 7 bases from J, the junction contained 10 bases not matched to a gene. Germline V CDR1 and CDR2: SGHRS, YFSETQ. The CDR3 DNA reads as TGCGCCAGCAGCACCGGGACTAGCGGGAGTAGGAGGAATGAGCAGTTCTTC. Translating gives CASSTGTSGSRRNEQFF.